This TCR beta chain comes out of a study of T cell responses to AZD1222 COVID-19 vaccine. Across the study: Samples with a second dose at about 4 or about 12 weeks were pooled together.

The germline gives CDR1 MNHEY, CDR2 SMNVEV (reference sequence). V gave up 5 bases and J gave up 8 bases, with 17 bases separating them. CDR3 length: 14 amino acids. The study, taken as a whole, reports: Repertoires in all cases were sampled only once the peak T cell response had passed.

For this clone: Its specificity is unknown.

Data came from immunoSEQ multiplex PCR; TCRdb stores just in-frame clones and leaves some out. The profile shows about 120,000 clones, about 87% of them singletons. The material was peripheral blood, obtained on day 0 of AZD1222 vaccination. The genes are TRBV27 and TRBJ2-3, with D possibly matching TRBD2 (6 bases). The sequence came from an adult in good health. The chain's CDR3 is CASSPRGGDRTQYF. CDR3 bases: TGTGCCAGCAGTCCCCGTGGAGGGGACCGTACGCAGTATTTT.